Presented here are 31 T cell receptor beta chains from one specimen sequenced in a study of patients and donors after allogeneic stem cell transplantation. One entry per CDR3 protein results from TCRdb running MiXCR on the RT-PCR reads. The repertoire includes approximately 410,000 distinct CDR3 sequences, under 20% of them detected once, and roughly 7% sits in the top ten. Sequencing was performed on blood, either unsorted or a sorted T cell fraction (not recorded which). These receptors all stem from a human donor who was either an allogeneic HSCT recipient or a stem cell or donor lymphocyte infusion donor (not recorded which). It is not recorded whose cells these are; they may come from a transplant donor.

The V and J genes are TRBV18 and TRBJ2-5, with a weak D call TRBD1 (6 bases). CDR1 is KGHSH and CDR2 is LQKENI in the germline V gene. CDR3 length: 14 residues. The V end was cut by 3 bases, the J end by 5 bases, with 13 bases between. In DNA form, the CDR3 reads TGTGCCAGCTCACCGGACAGATCAGGGGAGACCCAGTACTTC. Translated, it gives CASSPDRSGETQYF.

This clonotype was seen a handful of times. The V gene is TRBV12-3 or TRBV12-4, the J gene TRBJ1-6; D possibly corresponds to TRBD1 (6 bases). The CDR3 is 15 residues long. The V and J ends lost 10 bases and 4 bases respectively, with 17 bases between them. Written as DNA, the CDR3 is TGTGCCACCGAAACGCAGGGGAGTTATAATTCACCCCTCCACTTT. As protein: CATETQGSYNSPLHF.

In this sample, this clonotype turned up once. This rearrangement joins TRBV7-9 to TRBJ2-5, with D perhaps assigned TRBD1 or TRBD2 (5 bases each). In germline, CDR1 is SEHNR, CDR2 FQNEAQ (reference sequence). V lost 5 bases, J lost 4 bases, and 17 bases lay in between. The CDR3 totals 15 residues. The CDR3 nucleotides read TGTGCCAGCAGCCATCCGGGACCGCTGGGAGAGACCCAGTACTTC. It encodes CASSHPGPLGETQYF.

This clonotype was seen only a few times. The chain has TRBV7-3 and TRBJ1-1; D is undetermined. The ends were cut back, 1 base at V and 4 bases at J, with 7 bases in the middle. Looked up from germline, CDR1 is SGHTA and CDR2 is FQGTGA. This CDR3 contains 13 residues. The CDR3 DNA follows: TGTGCCAGCAGCTTAATGACGGGCACTGAAGCTTTCTTT. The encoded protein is CASSLMTGTEAFF. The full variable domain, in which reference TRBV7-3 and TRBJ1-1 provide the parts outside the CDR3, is GAGVSQTPSNKVTEKGKYVELRCDPISGHTALYWYRQSLGQGPEFLIYFQGTGAADDSGLPNDRFFAVRPEGSVSTLKIQRTERGDSAVYLCASSLMTGTEAFFGQGTRLTVV.

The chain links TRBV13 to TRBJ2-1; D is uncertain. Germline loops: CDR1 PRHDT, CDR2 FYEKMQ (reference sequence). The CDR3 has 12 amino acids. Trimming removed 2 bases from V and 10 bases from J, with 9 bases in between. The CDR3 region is CASSLSPKEQFF. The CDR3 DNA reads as TGTGCCAGCAGCTTATCCCCGAAAGAGCAGTTCTTC.

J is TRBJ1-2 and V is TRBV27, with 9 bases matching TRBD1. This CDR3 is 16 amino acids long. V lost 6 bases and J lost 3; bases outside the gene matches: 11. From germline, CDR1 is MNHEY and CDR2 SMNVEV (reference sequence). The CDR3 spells CASRTGRDRVDYGYTF. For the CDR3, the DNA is TGTGCCAGCAGAACCGGCCGGGACAGGGTAGACTATGGCTACACCTTC.

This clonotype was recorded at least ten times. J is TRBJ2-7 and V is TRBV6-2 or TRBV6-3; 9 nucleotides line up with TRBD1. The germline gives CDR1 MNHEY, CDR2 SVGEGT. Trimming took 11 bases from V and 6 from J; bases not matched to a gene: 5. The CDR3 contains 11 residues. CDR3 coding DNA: TGTGCCGCGTCGGACAGGGGCGAGCAGTACTTC. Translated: CAASDRGEQYF.

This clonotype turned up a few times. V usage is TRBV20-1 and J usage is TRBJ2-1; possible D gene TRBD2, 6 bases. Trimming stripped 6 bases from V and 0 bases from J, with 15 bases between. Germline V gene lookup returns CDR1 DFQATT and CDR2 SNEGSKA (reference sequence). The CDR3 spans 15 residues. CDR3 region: CSATTGTLSYNEQFF. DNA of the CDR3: TGCAGTGCCACAACCGGGACTCTCTCCTACAATGAGCAGTTCTTC.

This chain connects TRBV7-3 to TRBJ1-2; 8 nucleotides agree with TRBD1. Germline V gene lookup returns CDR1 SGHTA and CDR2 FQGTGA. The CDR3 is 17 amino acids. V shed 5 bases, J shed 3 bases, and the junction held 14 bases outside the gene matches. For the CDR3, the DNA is TGTGCCAGCAGCCCCGGGCCCAGGGGGCGACCGGACTATGGCTACACCTTC. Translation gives CASSPGPRGRPDYGYTF.

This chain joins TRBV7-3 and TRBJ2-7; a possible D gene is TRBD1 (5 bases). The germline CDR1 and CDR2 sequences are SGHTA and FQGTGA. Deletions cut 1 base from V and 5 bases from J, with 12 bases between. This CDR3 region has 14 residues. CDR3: CASSLSAGWDEQYF. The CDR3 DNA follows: TGTGCCAGCAGCTTAAGCGCAGGGTGGGACGAGCAGTACTTC.

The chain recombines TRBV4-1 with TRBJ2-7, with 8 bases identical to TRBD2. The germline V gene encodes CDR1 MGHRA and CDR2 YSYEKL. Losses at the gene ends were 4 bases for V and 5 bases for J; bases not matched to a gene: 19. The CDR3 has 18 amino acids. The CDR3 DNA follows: TGCGCCAGCAGCCTAGGACCCTTGAGGAGCGGGAGAGAGGACGAGCAGTACTTC. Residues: CASSLGPLRSGREDEQYF.

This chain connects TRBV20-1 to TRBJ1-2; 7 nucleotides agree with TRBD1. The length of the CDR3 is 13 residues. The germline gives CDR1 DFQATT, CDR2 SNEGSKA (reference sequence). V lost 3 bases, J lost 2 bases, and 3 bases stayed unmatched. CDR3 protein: CSASDRVNYGYTF. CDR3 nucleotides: TGCAGTGCTAGTGACAGGGTAAACTATGGCTACACCTTC.

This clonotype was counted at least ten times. CDR3 in DNA: TGCAGTGCTAGAGGCTTCAGTCAGGGGAGTAGTGGCTACACCTTC. It encodes CSARGFSQGSSGYTF. The rearrangement links TRBV20-1 to TRBJ1-2; a weak D match, TRBD1 (6 bases). The CDR3 sequence is 15 residues long. CDR1 and CDR2 from the germline V gene are DFQATT and SNEGSKA (reference sequence). V lost 1 base, J lost 7 bases, and 19 bases lay in between.

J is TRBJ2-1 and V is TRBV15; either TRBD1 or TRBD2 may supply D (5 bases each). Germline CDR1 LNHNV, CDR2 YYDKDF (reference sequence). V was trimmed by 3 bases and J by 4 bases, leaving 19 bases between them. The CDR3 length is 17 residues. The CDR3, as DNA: TGTGCCACCAGCAGGGTCCCGGGACCAGATATATACAATGAGCAGTTCTTC. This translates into CATSRVPGPDIYNEQFF.

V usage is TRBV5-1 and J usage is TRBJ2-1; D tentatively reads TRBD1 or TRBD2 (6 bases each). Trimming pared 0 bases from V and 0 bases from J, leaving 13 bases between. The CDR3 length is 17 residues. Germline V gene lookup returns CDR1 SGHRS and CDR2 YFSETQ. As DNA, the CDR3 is TGCGCCAGCAGCTTGGTACTCAAGGGGGGCTCCTACAATGAGCAGTTCTTC. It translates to CASSLVLKGGSYNEQFF.

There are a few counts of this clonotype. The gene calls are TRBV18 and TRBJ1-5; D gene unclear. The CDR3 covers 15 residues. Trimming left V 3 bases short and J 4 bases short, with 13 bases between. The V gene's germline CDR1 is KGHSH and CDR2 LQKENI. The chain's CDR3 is CASSPSQAINQPQHF. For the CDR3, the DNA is TGTGCCAGCTCACCTTCGCAGGCCATTAATCAGCCCCAGCATTTT. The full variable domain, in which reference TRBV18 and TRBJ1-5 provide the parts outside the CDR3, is NAGVMQNPRHLVRRRGQEARLRCSPMKGHSHVYWYRQLPEEGLKFMVYLQKENIIDESGMPKERFSAEFPKEGPSILRIQQVVRGDSAAYFCASSPSQAINQPQHFGDGTRLSIL.

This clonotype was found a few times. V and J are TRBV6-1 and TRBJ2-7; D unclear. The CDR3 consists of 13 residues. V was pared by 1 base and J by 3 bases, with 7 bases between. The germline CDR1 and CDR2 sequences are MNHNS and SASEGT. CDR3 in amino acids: CASSEGKGYEQYF. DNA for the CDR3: TGTGCCAGCAGTGAAGGGAAGGGCTACGAGCAGTACTTC.

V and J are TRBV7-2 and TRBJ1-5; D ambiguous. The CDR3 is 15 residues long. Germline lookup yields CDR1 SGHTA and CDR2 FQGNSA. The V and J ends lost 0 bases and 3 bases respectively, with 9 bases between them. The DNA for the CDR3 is TGTGCCAGCAGCTTAGCGAGAGTAAACAATCAGCCCCAGCATTTT. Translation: CASSLARVNNQPQHF.

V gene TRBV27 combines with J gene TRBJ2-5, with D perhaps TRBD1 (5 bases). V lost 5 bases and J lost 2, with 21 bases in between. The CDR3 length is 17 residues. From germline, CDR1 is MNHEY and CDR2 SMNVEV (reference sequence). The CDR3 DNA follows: TGTGCCAGCAGTGAGACAGTTCCCGCACTACGTCAAGAGACCCAGTACTTC. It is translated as CASSETVPALRQETQYF.

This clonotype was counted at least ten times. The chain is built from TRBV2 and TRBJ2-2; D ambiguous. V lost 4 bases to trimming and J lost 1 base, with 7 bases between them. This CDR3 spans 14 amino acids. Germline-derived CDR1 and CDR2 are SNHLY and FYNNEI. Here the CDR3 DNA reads TGTGCCAGCAGTGCGCCGGTGAACACCGGGGAGCTGTTTTTT. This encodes CASSAPVNTGELFF.

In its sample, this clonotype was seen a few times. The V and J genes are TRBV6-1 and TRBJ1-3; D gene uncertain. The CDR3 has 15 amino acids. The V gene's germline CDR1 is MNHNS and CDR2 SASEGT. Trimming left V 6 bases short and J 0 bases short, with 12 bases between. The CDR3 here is CASSRDGGSGNTIYF. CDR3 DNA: TGTGCCAGCAGCCGTGACGGTGGCTCTGGAAACACCATATATTTT.

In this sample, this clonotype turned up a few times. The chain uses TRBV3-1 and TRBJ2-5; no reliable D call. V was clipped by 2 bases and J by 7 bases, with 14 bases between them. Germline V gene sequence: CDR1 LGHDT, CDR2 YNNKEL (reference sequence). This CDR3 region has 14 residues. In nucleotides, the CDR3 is TGTGCCAGCAGCCAACCCCCCCAGTTAGGGACCCAGTACTTC. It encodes CASSQPPQLGTQYF.

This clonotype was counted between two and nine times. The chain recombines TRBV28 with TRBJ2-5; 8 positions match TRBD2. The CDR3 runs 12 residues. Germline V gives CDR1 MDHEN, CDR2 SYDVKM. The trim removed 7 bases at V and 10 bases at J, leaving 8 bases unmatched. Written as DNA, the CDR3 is TGTGCCAGCACTCCCGGGGGGGGAAGCCAGTACTTC. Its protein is CASTPGGGSQYF.

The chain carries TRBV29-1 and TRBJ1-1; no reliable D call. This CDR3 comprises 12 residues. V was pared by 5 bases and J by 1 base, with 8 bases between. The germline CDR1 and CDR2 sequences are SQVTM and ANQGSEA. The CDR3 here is CSVLPANTEAFF. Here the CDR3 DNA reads TGCAGCGTTCTTCCAGCGAACACTGAAGCTTTCTTT.

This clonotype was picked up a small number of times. The CDR3 bases are TGTGCCAGCAGTGCCCAGACAGGGGACGAGCAGTACTTC. This translates into CASSAQTGDEQYF. The J gene is TRBJ2-7, the V gene TRBV28; 8 positions match TRBD1. V gave up 5 bases and J gave up 5 bases; unmatched junction bases: 5. Germline CDR1 MDHEN, CDR2 SYDVKM. The length of the CDR3 is 13 residues.

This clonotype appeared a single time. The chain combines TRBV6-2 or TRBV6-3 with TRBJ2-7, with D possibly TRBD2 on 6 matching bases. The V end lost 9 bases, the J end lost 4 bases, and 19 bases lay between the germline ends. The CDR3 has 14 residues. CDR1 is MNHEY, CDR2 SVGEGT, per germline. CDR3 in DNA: TGTGCCAGTACGCGGGACGGACGGTTTTACGAGCAGTACTTC. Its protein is CASTRDGRFYEQYF.

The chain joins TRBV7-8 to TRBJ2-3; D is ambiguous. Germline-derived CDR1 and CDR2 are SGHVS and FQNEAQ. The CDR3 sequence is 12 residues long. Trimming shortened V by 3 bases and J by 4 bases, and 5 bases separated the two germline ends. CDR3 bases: TGTGCCAGCAGCTTTAGATCAGATACGCAGTATTTT. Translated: CASSFRSDTQYF.

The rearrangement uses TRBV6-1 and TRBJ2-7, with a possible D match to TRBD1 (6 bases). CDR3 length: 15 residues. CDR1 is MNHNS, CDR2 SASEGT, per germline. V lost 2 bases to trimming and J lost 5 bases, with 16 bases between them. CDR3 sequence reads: CASSERNRAGNEQYF. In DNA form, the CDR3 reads TGTGCCAGCAGTGAAAGAAACAGGGCGGGCAACGAGCAGTACTTC.

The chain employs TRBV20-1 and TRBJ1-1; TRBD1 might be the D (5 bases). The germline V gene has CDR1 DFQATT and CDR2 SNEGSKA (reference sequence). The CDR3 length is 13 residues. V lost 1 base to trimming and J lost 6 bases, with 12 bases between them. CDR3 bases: TGCAGTGCTAGAGTACAGGTGGTGGCTGAAGCTTTCTTT. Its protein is CSARVQVVAEAFF.

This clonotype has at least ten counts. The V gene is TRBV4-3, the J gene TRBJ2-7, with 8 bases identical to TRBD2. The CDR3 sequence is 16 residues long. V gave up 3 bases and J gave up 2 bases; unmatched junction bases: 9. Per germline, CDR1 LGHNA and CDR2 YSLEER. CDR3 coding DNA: TGCGCCAGCAGCCACATACTAGCGGCGCTACCCTACGAGCAGTACTTC. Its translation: CASSHILAALPYEQYF.

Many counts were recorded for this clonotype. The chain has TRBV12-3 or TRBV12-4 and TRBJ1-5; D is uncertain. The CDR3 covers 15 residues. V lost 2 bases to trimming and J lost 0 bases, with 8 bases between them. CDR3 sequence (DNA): TGTGCCAGCAGTTTAACGCCGGATAGCAATCAGCCCCAGCATTTT. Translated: CASSLTPDSNQPQHF.